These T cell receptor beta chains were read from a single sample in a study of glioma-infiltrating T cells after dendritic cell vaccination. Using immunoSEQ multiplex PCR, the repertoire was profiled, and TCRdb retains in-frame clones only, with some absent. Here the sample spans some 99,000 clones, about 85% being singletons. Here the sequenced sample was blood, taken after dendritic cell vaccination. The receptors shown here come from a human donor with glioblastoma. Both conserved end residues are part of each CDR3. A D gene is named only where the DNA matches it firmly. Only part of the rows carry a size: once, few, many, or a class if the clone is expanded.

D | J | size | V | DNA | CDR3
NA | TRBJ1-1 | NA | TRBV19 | TGTGCCAGTAGTGGTTCCGGGACACAGAACACTGAAGCTTTCTTT | CASSGSGTQNTEAFF
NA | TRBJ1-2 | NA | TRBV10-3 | TGTGCCATCAGTGGTCGACAGGATAACTATGGCTACACCTTC | CAISGRQDNYGYTF
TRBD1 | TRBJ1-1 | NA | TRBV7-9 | TGTGCCAGCAGCCTCCCGACAGGGACGAACACTGAAGCTTTCTTT | CASSLPTGTNTEAFF
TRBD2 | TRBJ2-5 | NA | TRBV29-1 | TGCAGCTCCCGACTAGCGGGAGAGGGAGAGCAGTACTTC | CSSRLAGEGEQYF
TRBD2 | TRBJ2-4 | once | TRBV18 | TGTGCCAGCTCACCACTAGGGAGGGGAGCCAAAAACATTCAGTACTTC | CASSPLGRGAKNIQYF
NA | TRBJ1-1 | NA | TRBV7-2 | TGTGCCAGCAGCTTAGGATCGGGGGGGAGCACTGAAGCTTTCTTT | CASSLGSGGSTEAFF
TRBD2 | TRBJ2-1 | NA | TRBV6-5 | TGTGCCAGCAGTTTCGCGGGGGTATCCTACAATGAGCAGTTCTTC | CASSFAGVSYNEQFF
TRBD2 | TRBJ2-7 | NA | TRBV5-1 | TGCGCCAGCAGCTATACTAGCGAGGCCTACGAGCAGTACTTC | CASSYTSEAYEQYF
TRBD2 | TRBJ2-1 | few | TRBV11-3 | TGTGCCAGCAGCTCGGGGGGGGCTTCCTACAATGAGCAGTTCTTC | CASSSGGASYNEQFF
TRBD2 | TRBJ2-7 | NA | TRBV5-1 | TGCGCCAGCAGCTGGACTAGCGGGGGATTTTACGAGCAGTACTTC | CASSWTSGGFYEQYF
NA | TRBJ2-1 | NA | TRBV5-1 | TGCGCCAGCAGCTCGTTAGAGCGGGCACCTTACGATGAGCAGTTCTTC | CASSSLERAPYDEQFF
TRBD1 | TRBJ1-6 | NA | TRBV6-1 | TGTGCCAGCGAGAGGACAGGGGCGAATTCACCCCTCCACTTT | CASERTGANSPLHF
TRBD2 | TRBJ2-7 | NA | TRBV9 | TGTGCCAGCAGCGTAGGGGTGGTATTGGGGACTAGGAGCGAGCAGTACTTC | CASSVGVVLGTRSEQYF
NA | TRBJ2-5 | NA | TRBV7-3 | TGTGCCAGCAGCTTAAGGTTTGCGGGAGAGACCCAGTACTTC | CASSLRFAGETQYF
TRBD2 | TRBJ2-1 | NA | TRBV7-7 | TGTGCTAGCAGCTTCGGACTAGCGGGATACAATGAGCAGTTCTTC | CASSFGLAGYNEQFF
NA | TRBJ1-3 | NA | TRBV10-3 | TGTGCCATCAGTGAGCGCCGGGACACCGGTTCTGGAAACACCATATATTTT | CAISERRDTGSGNTIYF
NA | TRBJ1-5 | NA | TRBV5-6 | TGTGCCAGCAGCGGACGGGGGGGAGGGAGCAATCAGCCCCAGCATTTT | CASSGRGGGSNQPQHF
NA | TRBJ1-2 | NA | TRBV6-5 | TGTGCCAGCAGCCCTTCACTCAACTATGGCTACACCTTC | CASSPSLNYGYTF
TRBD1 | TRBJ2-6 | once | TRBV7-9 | TGTGCCAGCAGCTCGGGACAGGGGGCGTCTGGGGCCAACGTCCTGACTTTC | CASSSGQGASGANVLTF
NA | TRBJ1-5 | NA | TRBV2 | TGTGCCAGCAGTGGAGGGGGTGACAATCAGCCCCAGCATTTT | CASSGGGDNQPQHF
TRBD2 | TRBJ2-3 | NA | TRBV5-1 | TGCGCCAGCAGCTTTTTAGGCGGGGGGGCCTCGGAACAGTATTTT | CASSFLGGGASEQYF
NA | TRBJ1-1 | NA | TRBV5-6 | TGTGCCAGCAGCTTCGGAGGGCAGGCCTTAAACACTGAAGCTTTCTTT | CASSFGGQALNTEAFF
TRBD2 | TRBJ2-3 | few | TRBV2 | TGTGCCAGCAGTGAACCCGGGACTAGCGGGTCGATAACCTATTTT | CASSEPGTSGSITYF
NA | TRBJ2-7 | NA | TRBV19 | TGTGCCAGTAGTATAGCCGCCCGAGAGGGCGACGAGCAGTACTTC | CASSIAAREGDEQYF
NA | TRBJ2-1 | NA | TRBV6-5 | TGTGCCAGCAGTTACTCGACAGGACTCACCTACAATGAGCAGTTCTTC | CASSYSTGLTYNEQFF
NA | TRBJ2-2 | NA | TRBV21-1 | TGTGCCAGCGGCCCAAAGTCATCGAACACCGGGGAGCTGTTTTTT | CASGPKSSNTGELFF
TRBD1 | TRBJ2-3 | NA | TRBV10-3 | TGTGCCATCAGTGAGTACGGGGACAGATGGAGCGGCACAGATACGCAGTATTTT | CAISEYGDRWSGTDTQYF
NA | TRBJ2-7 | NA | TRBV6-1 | TGTGCCAGCAGTGGTGGGGGGACAGTATCCTACGAGCAGTACTTC | CASSGGGTVSYEQYF
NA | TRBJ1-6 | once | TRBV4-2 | TGTGCCAGCAGCACGGAGACAGGTCTTCATTCACCCCTCCACTTT | CASSTETGLHSPLHF
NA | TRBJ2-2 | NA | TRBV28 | TGTGCCAGCAGTTTTCAGGGCGCGAACACCGGGGAGCTGTTTTTT | CASSFQGANTGELFF
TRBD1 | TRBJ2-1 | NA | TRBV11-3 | TGTGCCAGCAGCCACCGGACAGGGTATGAGCAGTTCTTC | CASSHRTGYEQFF
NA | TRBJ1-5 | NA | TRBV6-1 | TGTGCCAGCAGGGCAGGGATTCAGCCCCAGCATTTT | CASRAGIQPQHF
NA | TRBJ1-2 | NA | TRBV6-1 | TGTGCCAGCAGTGAATTAACTAGTGTGGAATCAAATAGGCTCTTC | CASSELTSVESNRLF
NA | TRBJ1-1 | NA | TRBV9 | TGTGCCAGCAGCGCCCAGGGGACGAACACTGAAGCTTTCTTT | CASSAQGTNTEAFF
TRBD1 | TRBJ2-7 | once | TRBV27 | TGTGCCAGCAGTAGGCAAACAGGGGCTCGGAACTACGAGCAGTACTTC | CASSRQTGARNYEQYF
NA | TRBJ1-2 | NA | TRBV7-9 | TGTGCCAGCACTGATAGGGGGAGTACGGGTGACTATGGCTACACCTTC | CASTDRGSTGDYGYTF
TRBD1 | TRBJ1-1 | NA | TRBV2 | TGTGCCAGCAGGGGGACAGTCCTAAACACTGAAGCTTTCTTT | CASRGTVLNTEAFF
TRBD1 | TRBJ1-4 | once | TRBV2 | TGTGCCAGCAGTGAAGCTAGGACAGGGGGGTATGAAAAACTGTTTTTT | CASSEARTGGYEKLFF
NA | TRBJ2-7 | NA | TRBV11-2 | TGTGCCAGCAGCTTAGGCCCAGGGGACTACGAGCAGTACTTC | CASSLGPGDYEQYF
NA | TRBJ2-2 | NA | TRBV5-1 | TGCGCCAGCAGCTTGGTGGGCAGGGTGGACACCGGGGAGCTGTTTTTT | CASSLVGRVDTGELFF
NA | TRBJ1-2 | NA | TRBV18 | TGTGCCAGCTCACCGAGCAGGGCGGAACTTGGCTACACCTTC | CASSPSRAELGYTF
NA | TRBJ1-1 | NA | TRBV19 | TGTGCCAGTAGGGCGACAGGTATGAACACTGAAGCTTTCTTT | CASRATGMNTEAFF
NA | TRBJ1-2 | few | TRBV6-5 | TGTGCCAGCATCCACGGCCGGGGATGGCTCTATGGCTACACCTTC | CASIHGRGWLYGYTF
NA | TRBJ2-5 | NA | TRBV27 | TGTGCCAGCAGAGCTACAGGGGGGGAAGAGACCCAGTACTTC | CASRATGGEETQYF
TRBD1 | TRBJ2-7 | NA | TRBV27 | TGTGCCAGCAGTTCATTCAGGGGGCCCGGCGAGCAGTACTTC | CASSSFRGPGEQYF
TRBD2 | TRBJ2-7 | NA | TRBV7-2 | TGTGCCAGCAGCGAGTGGACTAGACAATCCTACGAGCAGTACTTC | CASSEWTRQSYEQYF
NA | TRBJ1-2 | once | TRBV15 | TGTGCCACCAGCGGACTTACAGGGGGCTACACCTTC | CATSGLTGGYTF
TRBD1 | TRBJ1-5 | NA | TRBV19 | TGTGCCAGTAGTGACAGGGATAGCAATCAGCCCCAGCATTTT | CASSDRDSNQPQHF
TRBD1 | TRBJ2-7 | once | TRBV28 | TGTGCCAGCAGTGAAGGACAGGGGCCTATCTACGAGCAGTACTTC | CASSEGQGPIYEQYF
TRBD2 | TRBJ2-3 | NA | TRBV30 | TGTGCCGCGGGGGGCGGGGTAGAAACGGCTACGCAGTATTTT | CAAGGGVETATQYF
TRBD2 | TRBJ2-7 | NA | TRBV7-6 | TGTGCCAGCAGCCCTGGGGCGGGACTAGGTTTATTCTACGAGCAGTACTTC | CASSPGAGLGLFYEQYF
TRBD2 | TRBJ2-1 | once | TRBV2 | TGTGCCAGCAGTGCGACTAGCGGGAGGGCCAATGAGCAGTTCTTC | CASSATSGRANEQFF
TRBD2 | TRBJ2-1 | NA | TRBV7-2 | TGTGCCAGCAGCCCACCGGGACTAGCGAGCTCCTACAATGAGCAGTTCTTC | CASSPPGLASSYNEQFF
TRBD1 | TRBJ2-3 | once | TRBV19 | TGTGCCAGTAGTATTGCGGGGACAGGGCAAGATACGCAGTATTTT | CASSIAGTGQDTQYF
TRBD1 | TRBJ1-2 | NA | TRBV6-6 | TGTGCCAGCACCGAAGACAGGGGGTATGGCTACACCTTC | CASTEDRGYGYTF
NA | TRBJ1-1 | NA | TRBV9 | TGTGCCAGCAGCATGGGACATCTGAACACTGAAGCTTTCTTT | CASSMGHLNTEAFF
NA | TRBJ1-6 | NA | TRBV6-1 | TGTGCCAGCGTTCTCAGGGAAGAACCCCTCCACTTT | CASVLREEPLHF
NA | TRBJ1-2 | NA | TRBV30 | TGTGCCTGGAGCCTGGGCGATGGCTACACCTTC | CAWSLGDGYTF
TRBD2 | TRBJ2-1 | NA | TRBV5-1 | TGCGCCAGCAGGACTAGCGGGAGAAGCTATGAGCAGTTCTTC | CASRTSGRSYEQFF
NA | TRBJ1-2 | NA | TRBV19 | TGTGCCAGTAGTATAGGGGGCGCGCCAGGTAGCGGCTACACCTTC | CASSIGGAPGSGYTF